This record concerns one T cell receptor beta chain sequence. The antigen is undetermined. Stated time point: 2014-2015 season, pre-vaccination. Donors with HIV/AIDS, active malignancy, immunomodulators or active illness were excluded. These data originate in a study of follicular helper T cells after annual influenza vaccination. About the research overall: For some subjects, blood spans the 2013-2014, 2014-2015 and 2015-2016 annual vaccinations. General study points: ICOS+CD38+ cTfh clonality tracked population frequency, and its change tracked circulating plasmablast change.

The repertoire was sequenced with immunoSEQ multiplex PCR; TCRdb's copy has only in-frame clones and lacks some. This sample has 7,000 to 9,000 clones, with 70% to 80% found just once. V was shortened by 0 bases and J by 0 bases, with 8 bases between the two germline ends. CDR3 length equals 16 residues. CDR1 LNHNV and CDR2 YYDKDF come from the germline V gene (reference sequence). The chain joins TRBV15 to TRBJ1-4; D call uncertain. The source was CXCR5+ CD38- circulating T follicular helper cells from blood, collected on the day of influenza vaccination. Subset denoted: circulating Tfh, non-naive CD4+CXCR5+PD-1+ (ICOS+CD38+ or ICOS-CD38-). The receptor's source is an adult who received the influenza vaccine. Here the CDR3 DNA reads TGTGCCACCAGCAGAGATCACCAACCAACTAATGAAAAACTGTTTTTT. This codes for CATSRDHQPTNEKLFF. Based on the CDR3 plus reference TRBV15 and TRBJ1-4, the full variable domain is DAMVIQNPRYQVTQFGKPVTLSCSQTLNHNVMYWYQQKSSQAPKLLFHYYDKDFNNEADTPDNFQSRRPNTSFCFLDIRSPGLGDTAMYLCATSRDHQPTNEKLFFGSGTQLSVL.